The sequence of this TCR beta chain was determined in a study of ipilimumab plus nivolumab after autologous stem cell transplantation. At the level of the study: Myeloma cases were transplant-naive high-risk or relapsed within 3 years post first autologous transplant. Findings and caveats of the study: Authors suggest TCR repertoire, Treg phenotype and gut microbiota support further study.

Starting 14 to 28 days after autologous transplant, ipilimumab 1 mg/kg was given. Through week 26, nivolumab 3 mg/kg IV was given weeks 1, 4, 7, 10, then biweekly. Turning to this clone: Its antigen is still unknown.

The germline V gene has CDR1 SGHRS and CDR2 YFSETQ. The CDR3 runs to 16 residues. With V trimmed by 3 bases and J by 5 bases, 13 bases remained unmatched. Sequencing used immunoSEQ multiplex PCR; TCRdb keeps in-frame clones, though not all of them. The sample has 43,000 or so clones, around nine tenths seen once. This receptor was obtained from a male donor with multiple myeloma. This specimen was PBMCs, taken in a trial of ipilimumab plus nivolumab as post-transplant consolidation. This rearrangement joins TRBV5-1 to TRBJ2-7; 8 bases match TRBD2. The CDR3 DNA reads as TGCGCCAGCAGCTATATAACGGGACTAGTTCCCGACGAGCAGTACTTC. This gives the protein CASSYITGLVPDEQYF.